This TCR beta chain derives from a study of T-cell memory formation after mild COVID-19. At the level of the study: Largely, TCR clusters stayed within a single donor. Overall study results and limits: Clones contracting across day 15 to 85 had a balanced CD4/CD8 profile; later expanding clones leaned CD4+. In pre-infection memory, a portion of responding clones appeared, which suggested that cross-reactive memory joined.

CDR3 length: 13 residues. Germline values: CDR1 SGHTA, CDR2 FQGNSA. The V and J ends lost 5 bases and 8 bases respectively, with 13 bases between them. 5'RACE primed from the constant segment yielded TCR alpha and TCR beta cDNA libraries bearing sample barcodes and UMIs. TCRdb re-derived calls from the 5' RACE reads in MiXCR, one entry per CDR3 protein. The table lists a few hundred thousand distinct CDR3 sequences, roughly a fifth of them singletons, with roughly 8.1% in the top ten. This clonotype showed up just a few times. What it binds is not known. Sample: PBMCs or a T cell subset sorted from them (not recorded which). The sequence was obtained from an adult woman who had mild COVID-19 (a few samples of this study predate the infection). Cell type and time point are not known. J is TRBJ2-1 and V is TRBV7-2; maybe TRBD1 (5 bases). This CDR3 reads CASSPNAGYEQFF. DNA for the CDR3: TGTGCCAGCAGCCCTAACGCAGGGTATGAGCAGTTCTTC.